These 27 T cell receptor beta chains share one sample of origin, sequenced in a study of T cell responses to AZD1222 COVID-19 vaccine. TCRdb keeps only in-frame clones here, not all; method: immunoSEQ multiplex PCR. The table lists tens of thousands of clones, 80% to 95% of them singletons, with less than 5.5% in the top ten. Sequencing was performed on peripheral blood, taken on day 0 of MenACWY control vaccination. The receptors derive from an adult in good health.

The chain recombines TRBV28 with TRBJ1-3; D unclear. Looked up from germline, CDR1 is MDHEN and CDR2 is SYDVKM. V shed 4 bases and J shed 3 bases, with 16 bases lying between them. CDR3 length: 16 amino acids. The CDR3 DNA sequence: TGTGCCAGCAGTTACTTTACCGGCGCTGATGGAAACACCATATATTTT. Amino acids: CASSYFTGADGNTIYF.

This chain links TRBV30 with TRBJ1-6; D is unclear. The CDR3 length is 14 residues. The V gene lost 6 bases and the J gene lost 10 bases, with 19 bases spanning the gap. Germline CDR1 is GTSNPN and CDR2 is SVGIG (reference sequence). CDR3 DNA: TGTGCCTGCCTACGGAATCCGGTCGCCTCACCCCTCCACTTT. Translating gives CACLRNPVASPLHF.

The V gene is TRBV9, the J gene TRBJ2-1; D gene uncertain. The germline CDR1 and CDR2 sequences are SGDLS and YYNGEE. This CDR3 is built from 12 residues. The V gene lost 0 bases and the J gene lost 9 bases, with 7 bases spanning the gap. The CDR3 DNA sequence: TGTGCCAGCAGCGTAGCAGAAGGTGAGCAGTTCTTC. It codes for CASSVAEGEQFF.

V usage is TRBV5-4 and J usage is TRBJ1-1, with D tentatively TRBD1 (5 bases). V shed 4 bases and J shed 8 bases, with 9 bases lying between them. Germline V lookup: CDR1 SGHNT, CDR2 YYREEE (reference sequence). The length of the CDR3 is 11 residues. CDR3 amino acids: CASSRGGEAFF. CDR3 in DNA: TGTGCCAGCAGCAGGGGAGGAGAAGCTTTCTTT.

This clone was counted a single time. The DNA of the CDR3 is TGTGCCAGCAGCTTAGGGGGGCGGGCTGAAGCTTTCTTT. Amino acids: CASSLGGRAEAFF. The chain joins TRBV11-2 to TRBJ1-1; possibly TRBD1 for D (6 bases). Germline V CDR1 and CDR2: SGHAT, FQNNGV. Trimming took 1 base from V and 6 from J, leaving 9 bases between them. The CDR3 is 13 amino acids.

CDR3 protein: CAWKDRGSGNTIYF. CDR3 nucleotides: TGTGCCTGGAAGGACAGGGGCTCTGGAAACACCATATATTTT. The rearrangement joins TRBV30 to TRBJ1-3; the match to TRBD1 covers 9 bases. The CDR3 totals 14 residues. Looked up from germline, CDR1 is GTSNPN and CDR2 is SVGIG (reference sequence). V trimming: 4 bases; J trimming: 0 bases; junction bases outside the gene matches: 1.

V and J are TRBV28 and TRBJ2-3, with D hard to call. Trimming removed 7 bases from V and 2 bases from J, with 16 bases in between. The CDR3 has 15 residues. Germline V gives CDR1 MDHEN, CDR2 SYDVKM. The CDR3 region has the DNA TGTGCCAGCACCCCTCGCCCCGACCTCACAGATACGCAGTATTTT. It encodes CASTPRPDLTDTQYF.

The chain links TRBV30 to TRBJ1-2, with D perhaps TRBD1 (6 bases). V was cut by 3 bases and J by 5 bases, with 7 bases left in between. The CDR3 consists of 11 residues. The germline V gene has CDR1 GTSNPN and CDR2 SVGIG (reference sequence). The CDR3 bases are TGTGCCTGGAGAGGGGGTTATGGCTACACCTTC. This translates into CAWRGGYGYTF.

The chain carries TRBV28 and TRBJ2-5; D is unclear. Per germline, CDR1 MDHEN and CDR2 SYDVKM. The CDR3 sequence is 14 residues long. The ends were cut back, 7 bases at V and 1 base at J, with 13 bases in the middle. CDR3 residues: CASTDGRTQETQYF. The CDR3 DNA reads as TGTGCCAGCACCGACGGACGGACCCAAGAGACCCAGTACTTC.

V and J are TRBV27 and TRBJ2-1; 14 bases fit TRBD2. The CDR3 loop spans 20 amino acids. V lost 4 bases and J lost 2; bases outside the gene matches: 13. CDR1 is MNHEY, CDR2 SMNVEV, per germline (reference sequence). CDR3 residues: CASSSTPGTSGRGTYNEQFF. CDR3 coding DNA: TGTGCCAGCAGTTCCACCCCCGGGACTAGCGGGAGAGGCACCTACAATGAGCAGTTCTTC.

The CDR3 coding sequence is TGTGCCAGCAGCGAGGGGACAGGGGCCCTTCTCTATGGCTACACCTTC. It yields the protein CASSEGTGALLYGYTF. The chain combines TRBV9 with TRBJ1-2; 10 bases agree with TRBD1. Germline CDR1 reads SGDLS; CDR2 reads YYNGEE. The V segment lost 3 bases and the J segment 4 bases; nucleotides outside the gene matches: 9. The CDR3 sequence is 16 residues long.

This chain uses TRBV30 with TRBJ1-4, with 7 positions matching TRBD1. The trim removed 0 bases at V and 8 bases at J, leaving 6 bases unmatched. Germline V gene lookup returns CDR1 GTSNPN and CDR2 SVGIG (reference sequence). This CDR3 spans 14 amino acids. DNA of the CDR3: TGTGCCTGGAGTGTACTGGGACAGCCGGAAAAACTGTTTTTT. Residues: CAWSVLGQPEKLFF.

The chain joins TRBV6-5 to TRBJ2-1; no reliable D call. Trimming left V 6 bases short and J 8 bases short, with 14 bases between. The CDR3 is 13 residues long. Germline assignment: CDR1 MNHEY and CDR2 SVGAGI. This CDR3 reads CASSLAKVDEQFF. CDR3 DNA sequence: TGTGCCAGCAGCCTCGCTAAGGTAGATGAGCAGTTCTTC.

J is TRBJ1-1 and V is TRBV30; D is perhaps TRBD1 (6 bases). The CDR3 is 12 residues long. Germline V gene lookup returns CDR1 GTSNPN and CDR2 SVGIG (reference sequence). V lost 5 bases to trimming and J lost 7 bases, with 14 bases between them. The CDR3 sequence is CAWGQSRNEAFF. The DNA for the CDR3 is TGTGCCTGGGGACAGTCTCGCAATGAAGCTTTCTTT. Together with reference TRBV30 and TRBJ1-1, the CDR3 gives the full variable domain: SQTIHQWPATLVQPVGSPLSLECTVEGTSNPNLYWYRQAAGRGLQLLFYSVGIGQISSEVPQNLSASRPQDRQFILSSKKLLLSDSGFYLCAWGQSRNEAFFGQGTRLTVV.

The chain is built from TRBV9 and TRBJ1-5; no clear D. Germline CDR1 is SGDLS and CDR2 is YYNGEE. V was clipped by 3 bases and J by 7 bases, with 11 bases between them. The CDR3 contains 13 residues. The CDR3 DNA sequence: TGTGCCAGCAGCGGCTCGGAGGGCCAGCCCCAGCATTTT. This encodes CASSGSEGQPQHF.

This CDR3 reads CASSYPAVSYEQYF. The CDR3 DNA follows: TGTGCCAGCAGTTACCCCGCAGTATCCTACGAGCAGTACTTC. The chain uses TRBV6-2 or TRBV6-3 and TRBJ2-7, with D unresolved. CDR1 MNHEY and CDR2 SVGEGT come from the germline V gene. This CDR3 is 14 amino acids long. Trimming stripped 2 bases from V and 1 base from J, with 9 bases between.

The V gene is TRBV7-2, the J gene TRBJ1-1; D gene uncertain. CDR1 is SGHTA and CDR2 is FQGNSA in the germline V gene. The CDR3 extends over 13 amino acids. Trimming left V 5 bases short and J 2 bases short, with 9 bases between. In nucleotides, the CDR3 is TGTGCCAGCAGCCTTAACACCAACACTGAAGCTTTCTTT. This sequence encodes CASSLNTNTEAFF.

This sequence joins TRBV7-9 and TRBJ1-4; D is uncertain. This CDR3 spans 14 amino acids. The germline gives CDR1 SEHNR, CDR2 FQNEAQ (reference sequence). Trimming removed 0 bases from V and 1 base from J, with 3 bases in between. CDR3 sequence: CASSLAGTNEKLFF. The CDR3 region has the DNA TGTGCCAGCAGCTTAGCGGGAACTAATGAAAAACTGTTTTTT. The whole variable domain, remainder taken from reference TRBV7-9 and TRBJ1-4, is DTGVSQNPRHKITKRGQNVTFRCDPISEHNRLYWYRQTLGQGPEFLTYFQNEAQLEKSRLLSDRFSAERPKGSFSTLEIQRTEQGDSAMYLCASSLAGTNEKLFFGSGTQLSVL.

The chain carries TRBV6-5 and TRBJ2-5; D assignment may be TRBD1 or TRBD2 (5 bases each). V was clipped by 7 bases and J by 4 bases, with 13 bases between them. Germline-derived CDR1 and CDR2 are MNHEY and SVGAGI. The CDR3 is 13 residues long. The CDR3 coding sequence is TGTGCCAGCACGTCCCCGGGGACAGAGACCCAGTACTTC. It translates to CASTSPGTETQYF.

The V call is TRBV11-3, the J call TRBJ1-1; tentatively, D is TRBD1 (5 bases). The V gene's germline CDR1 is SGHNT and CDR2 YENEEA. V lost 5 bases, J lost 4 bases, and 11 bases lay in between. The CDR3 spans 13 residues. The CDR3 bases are TGTGCCAGCAGCCAAGCCAGGGCCACTGAAGCTTTCTTT. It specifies CASSQARATEAFF.

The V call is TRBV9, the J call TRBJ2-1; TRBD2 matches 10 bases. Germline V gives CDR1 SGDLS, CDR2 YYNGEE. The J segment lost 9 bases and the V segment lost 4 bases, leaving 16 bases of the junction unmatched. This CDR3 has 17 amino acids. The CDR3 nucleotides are TGTGCCAGCAGCCCCCATCAGGGCCTAGCGGGAGCGGTTGAGCAGTTCTTC. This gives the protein CASSPHQGLAGAVEQFF.

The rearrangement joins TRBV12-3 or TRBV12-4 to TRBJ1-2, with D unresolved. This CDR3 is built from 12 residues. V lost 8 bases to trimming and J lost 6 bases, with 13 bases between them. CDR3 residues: CASGPGPNGYTF. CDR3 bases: TGTGCCAGCGGCCCCGGCCCCAATGGCTACACCTTC.

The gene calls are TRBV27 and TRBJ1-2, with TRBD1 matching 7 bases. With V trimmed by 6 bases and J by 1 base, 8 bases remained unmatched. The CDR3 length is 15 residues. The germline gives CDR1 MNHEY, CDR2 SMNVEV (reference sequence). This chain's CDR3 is CASRPPGQFNYGYTF. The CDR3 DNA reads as TGTGCCAGCAGGCCACCGGGACAGTTTAACTATGGCTACACCTTC.

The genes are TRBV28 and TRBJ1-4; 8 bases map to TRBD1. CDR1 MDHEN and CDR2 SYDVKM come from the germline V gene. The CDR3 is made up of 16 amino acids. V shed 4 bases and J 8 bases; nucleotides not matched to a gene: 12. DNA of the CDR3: TGTGCCAGCAGTTCCCTATCCGGGACAGGTAGCGAAAAACTGTTTTTT. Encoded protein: CASSSLSGTGSEKLFF.

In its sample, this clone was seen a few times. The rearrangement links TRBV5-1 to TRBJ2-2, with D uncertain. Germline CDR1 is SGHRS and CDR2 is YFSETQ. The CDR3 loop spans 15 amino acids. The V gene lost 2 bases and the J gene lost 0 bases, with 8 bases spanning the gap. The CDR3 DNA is TGCGCCAGCAGCTTAACAGCTTCGAACACCGGGGAGCTGTTTTTT. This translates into CASSLTASNTGELFF.

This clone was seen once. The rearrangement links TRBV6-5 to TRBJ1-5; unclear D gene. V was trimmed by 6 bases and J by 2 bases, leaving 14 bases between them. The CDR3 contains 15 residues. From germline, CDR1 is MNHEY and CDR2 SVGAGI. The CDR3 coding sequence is TGTGCCAGCAGGCTTAACAGTTTCGGCAATCAGCCCCAGCATTTT. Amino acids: CASRLNSFGNQPQHF.

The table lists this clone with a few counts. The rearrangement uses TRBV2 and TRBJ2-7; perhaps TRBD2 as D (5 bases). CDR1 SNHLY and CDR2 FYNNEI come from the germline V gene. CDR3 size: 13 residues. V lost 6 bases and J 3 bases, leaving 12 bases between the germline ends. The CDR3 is CASREDGVYEQYF. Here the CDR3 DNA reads TGTGCCAGCAGGGAGGACGGGGTCTACGAGCAGTACTTC.